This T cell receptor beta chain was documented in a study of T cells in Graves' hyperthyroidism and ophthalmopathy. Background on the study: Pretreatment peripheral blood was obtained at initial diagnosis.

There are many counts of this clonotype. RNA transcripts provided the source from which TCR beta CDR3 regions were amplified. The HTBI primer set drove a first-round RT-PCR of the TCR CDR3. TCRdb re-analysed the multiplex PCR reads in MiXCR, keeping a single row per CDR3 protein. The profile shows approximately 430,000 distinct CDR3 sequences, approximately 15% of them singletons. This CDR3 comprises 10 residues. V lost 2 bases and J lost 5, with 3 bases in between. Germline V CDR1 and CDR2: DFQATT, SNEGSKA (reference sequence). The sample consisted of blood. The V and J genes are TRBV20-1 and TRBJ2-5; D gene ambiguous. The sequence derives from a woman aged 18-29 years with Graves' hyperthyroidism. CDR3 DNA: TGCAGTGCTAGATACGAGACCCAGTACTTC. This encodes CSARYETQYF.